The sequence of this TCR beta chain was determined in a study of T cell responses to AZD1222 COVID-19 vaccine (dated by TCRdb to the early 2020s). With regard to the full study: TCR sequencing was performed for over 230 trial participants, of whom around 210 were given two doses of AZD1222 and around 25 were given two doses of MenACWY control vaccine. Trial participants were enrolled into age subgroups of 18-55, 56-69 and 70-plus years, which contained 148, 28 and 57 TCR-sequenced participants, respectively.

The sample's time point, from its label and the paper: about 28 days (+/-7) after the second vaccine dose. AZD1222 recipients with second doses at about 4 weeks or about 12 weeks were pooled, because spike-specific TCR depth and breadth did not differ between schedules. The vaccinee samples were drawn from two UK trials, COV001 and COV002, one of which was a single-blind randomized controlled phase 2/3 trial testing AZD1222 (ChAdOx1 nCoV-19) in healthy adults. For TCRbeta chain sequencing, PBMC samples were collected from trial participants at day 0 and at day 28 after the second dose. Findings and caveats that apply to the study as a whole: CD4 TCRs associated with the vaccine covered the entire spike protein, and the dominant responses were in regions 160-218 and 743-854. In the small 56-69-year group, the increase in depth fell short of significance, most likely because of low power. Because no samples from the day 14 peak response were available, repertoires could be characterized only after the peak T cell response. Participants were mostly white British, with more females than males. The authors suggested clonal diversity may have been underestimated. Nearly half of unique spike-specific TCRs reportedly recognized epitopes outside regions mutated in the B.1.351 and B.1.1.7 variants. Conclusions about previously exposed vaccinees are limited because only a handful of AZD1222 recipients were SARS-CoV-2 seropositive at baseline. After two AZD1222 doses, spike-specific TCR breadth and depth were significantly higher than at day 0 and than in MenACWY recipients.

The CDR3 regions of human TCRbeta chains were analyzed by immunosequencing. Concerning the study's data processing: Repertoire TCRs were matched against a reference library of SARS-CoV-2-specific TCRs generated with the MIRA antigen-specificity platform. Breadth meant the fraction of unique TCRs that were SARS-CoV-2-associated, whereas depth meant the fraction of total T cells that were SARS-CoV-2-associated. Using the MIRA data, every spike-specific TCR was mapped to the spike region that the TCR reacted to and assigned to either a CD4 or a CD8 class. Log10-transformed breadth and depth values were compared by one-way ANOVA with Sidak's multiple comparisons tests. This is the immuneACCESS table as TCRdb keeps it, with only in-frame sequences that have V and J called. A part of the clones is gone; compared with another copy, unresolved V genes explain less than half, and the rest is unexplained. V and J calls and clone size are those listed in that table; D and trimming were worked out from the DNA. The sample table contains some 170,000 clones; only one count was recorded for more than 75% of them. The ten largest clones represent 4.3% of the sample.

To note about this clone: Its specific antigen is unknown. Base qualities are missing; no much larger clone stands one base away.

There are 13 amino acids in the CDR3, from cysteine to phenylalanine inclusive. Just the 39-base CDR3 DNA is kept, in frame starting at base 1. V is cut by 10 bases and J by 7 bases, and the space between the germline ends is 19 bases. The germline V gene supplies CDR1 MGHDK and CDR2 SYGVNS. The TCR sequence derives from an adult who received the AZD1222 COVID-19 vaccine. Sequencing was performed on peripheral blood, taken 28 days after the second AZD1222 dose. The chain employs TRBV25-1 and TRBJ2-5; the D gene assignment is perhaps TRBD1 or TRBD2, with each matching 5 bases. The sequenced DNA: TGTGCCATGTCGGGACCAAGAAGGGGGACCCAGTACTTC. Translated, this gives CAMSGPRRGTQYF.